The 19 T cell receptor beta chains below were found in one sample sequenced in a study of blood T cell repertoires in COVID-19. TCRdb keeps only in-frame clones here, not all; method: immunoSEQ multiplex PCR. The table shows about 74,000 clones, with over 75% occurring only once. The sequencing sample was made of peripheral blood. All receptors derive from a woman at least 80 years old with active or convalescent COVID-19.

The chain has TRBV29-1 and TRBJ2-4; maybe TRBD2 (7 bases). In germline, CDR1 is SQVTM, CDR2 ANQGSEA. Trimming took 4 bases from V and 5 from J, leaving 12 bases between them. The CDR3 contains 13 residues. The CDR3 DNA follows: TGCAGCGTTGGGGGGGGGCCCCAAAACATTCAGTACTTC. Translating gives CSVGGGPQNIQYF.

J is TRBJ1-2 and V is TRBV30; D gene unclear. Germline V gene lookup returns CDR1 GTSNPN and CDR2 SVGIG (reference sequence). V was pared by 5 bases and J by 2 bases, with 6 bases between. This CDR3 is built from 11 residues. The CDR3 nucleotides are TGTGCCTGGGGACTGAACTATGGCTACACCTTC. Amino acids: CAWGLNYGYTF.

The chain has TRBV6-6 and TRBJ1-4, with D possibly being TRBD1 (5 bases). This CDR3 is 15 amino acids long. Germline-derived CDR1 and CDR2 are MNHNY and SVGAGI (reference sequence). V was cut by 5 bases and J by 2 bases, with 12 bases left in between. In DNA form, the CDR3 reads TGTGCCAGCAGTCCTATCAGGGTGACTAATGAAAAACTGTTTTTT. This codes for CASSPIRVTNEKLFF.

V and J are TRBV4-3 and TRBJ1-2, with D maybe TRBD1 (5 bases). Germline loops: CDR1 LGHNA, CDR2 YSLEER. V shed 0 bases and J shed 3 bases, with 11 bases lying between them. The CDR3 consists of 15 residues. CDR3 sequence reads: CASSQEWRGYYGYTF. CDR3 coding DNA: TGCGCCAGCAGCCAAGAGTGGCGGGGCTACTATGGCTACACCTTC.

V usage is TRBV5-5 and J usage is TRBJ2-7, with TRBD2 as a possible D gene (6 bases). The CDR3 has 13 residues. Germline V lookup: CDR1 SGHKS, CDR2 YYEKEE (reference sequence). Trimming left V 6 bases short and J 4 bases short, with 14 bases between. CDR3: CASTSDYHYEQYF. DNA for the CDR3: TGTGCCAGCACCTCGGACTACCATTACGAGCAGTACTTC.

The CDR3 protein is CASKEQGPGNHGYTF. The DNA for the CDR3 is TGTGCCAGCAAAGAGCAGGGTCCCGGCAATCATGGCTACACCTTC. The rearrangement links TRBV2 to TRBJ1-2, with D possibly matching TRBD1 (5 bases). Trimming removed 7 bases from V and 6 bases from J, with 21 bases in between. Per germline, CDR1 SNHLY and CDR2 FYNNEI. The length of the CDR3 is 15 residues.

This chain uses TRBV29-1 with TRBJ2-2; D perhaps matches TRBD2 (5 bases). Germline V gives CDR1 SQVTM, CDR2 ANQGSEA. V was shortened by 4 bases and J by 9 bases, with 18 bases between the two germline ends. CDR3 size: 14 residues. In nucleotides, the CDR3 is TGCAGCGTTGGACGAGGGTTACCGGCAAGGGAGCTGTTTTTT. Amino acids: CSVGRGLPARELFF.

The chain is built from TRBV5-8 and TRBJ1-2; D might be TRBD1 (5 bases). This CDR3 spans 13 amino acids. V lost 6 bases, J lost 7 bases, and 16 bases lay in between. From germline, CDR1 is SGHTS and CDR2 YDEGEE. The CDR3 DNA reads TGTGCCAGCATTACGAGTGGGGCTAGTGGCTACACCTTC. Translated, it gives CASITSGASGYTF.

In DNA form, the CDR3 reads TGTGCCAGCAGCCATGAGGTGGCGTTTAGCCCTCTCCAAGAGACCCAGTACTTC. Its protein is CASSHEVAFSPLQETQYF. The chain combines TRBV3-1 (or the pseudogene TRBV3-2) with TRBJ2-5; no reliable D call. The CDR3 consists of 18 residues. Trimming stripped 3 bases from V and 1 base from J, with 21 bases between. Germline V gene sequence: CDR1 LGHDT, CDR2 YNNKEL (reference sequence).

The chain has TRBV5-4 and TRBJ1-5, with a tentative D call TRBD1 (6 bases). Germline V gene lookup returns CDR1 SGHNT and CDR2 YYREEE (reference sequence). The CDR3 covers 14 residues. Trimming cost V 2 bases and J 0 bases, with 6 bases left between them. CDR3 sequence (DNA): TGTGCCAGCAGCTTACAGGGTAGCAATCAGCCCCAGCATTTT. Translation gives CASSLQGSNQPQHF.

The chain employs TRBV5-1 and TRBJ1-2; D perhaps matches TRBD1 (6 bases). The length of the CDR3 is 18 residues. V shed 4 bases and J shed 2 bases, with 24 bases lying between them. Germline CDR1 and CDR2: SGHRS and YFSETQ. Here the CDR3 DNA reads TGCGCCAGCAGCCCAGGTCGGACAGCAAGAGGCCTAAACTATGGCTACACCTTC. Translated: CASSPGRTARGLNYGYTF.

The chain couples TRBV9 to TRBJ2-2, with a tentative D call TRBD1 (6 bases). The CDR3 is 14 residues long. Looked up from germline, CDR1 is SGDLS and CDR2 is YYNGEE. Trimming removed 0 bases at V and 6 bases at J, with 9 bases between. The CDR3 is CASSVVGQPGELFF. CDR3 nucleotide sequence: TGTGCCAGCAGCGTAGTAGGACAGCCCGGGGAGCTGTTTTTT.

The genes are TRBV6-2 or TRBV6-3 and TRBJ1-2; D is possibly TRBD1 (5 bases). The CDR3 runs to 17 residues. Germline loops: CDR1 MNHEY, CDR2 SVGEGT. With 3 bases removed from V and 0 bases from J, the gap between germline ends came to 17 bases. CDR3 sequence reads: CASSYFGQGRTNYGYTF. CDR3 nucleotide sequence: TGTGCCAGCAGTTATTTTGGGCAGGGAAGAACTAACTATGGCTACACCTTC.

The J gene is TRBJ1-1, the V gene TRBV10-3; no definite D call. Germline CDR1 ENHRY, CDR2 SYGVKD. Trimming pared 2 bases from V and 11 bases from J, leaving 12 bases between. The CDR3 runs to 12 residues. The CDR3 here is CAISETPPSAFF. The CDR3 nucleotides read TGTGCCATCAGTGAGACACCGCCATCGGCTTTCTTT.

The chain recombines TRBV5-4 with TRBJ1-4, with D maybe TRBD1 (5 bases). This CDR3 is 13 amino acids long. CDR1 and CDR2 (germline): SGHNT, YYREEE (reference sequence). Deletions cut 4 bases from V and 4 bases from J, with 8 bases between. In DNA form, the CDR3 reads TGTGCCAGCAGCAGAGACAGTAATGAAAAACTGTTTTTT. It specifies CASSRDSNEKLFF.

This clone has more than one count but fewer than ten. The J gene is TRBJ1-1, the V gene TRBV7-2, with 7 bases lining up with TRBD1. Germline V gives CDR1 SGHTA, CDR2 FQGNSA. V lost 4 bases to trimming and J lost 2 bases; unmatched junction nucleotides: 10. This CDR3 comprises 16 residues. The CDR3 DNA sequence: TGTGCCAGCAGCTCCCCAAGGGCAGGGGGTAACACTGAAGCTTTCTTT. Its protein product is CASSSPRAGGNTEAFF.

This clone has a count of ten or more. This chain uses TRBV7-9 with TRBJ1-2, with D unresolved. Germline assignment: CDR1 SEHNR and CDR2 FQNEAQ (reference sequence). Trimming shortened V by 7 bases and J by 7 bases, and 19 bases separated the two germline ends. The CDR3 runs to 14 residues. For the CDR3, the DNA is TGTGCCAGCACCGCCCCCACGTGGGCCTCTGGCTACACCTTC. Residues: CASTAPTWASGYTF.

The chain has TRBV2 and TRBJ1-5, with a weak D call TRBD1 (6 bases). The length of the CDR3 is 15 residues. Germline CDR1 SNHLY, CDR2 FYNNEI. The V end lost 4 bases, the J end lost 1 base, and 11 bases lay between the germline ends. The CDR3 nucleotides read TGTGCCAGCAGTGGGGGGCAAGGCAGCAATCAGCCCCAGCATTTT. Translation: CASSGGQGSNQPQHF.

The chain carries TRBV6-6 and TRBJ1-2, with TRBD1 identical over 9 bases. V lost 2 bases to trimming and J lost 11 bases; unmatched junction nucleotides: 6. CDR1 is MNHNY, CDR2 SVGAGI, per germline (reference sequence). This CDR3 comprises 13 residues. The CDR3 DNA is TGTGCCAGCAGTTACGGGACCGGGACAGGGTACACCTTC. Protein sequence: CASSYGTGTGYTF.